These T cell receptor beta chains were read from a single sample in a study of T cells in Graves' hyperthyroidism and ophthalmopathy. TCRdb redid the calling of the multiplex PCR reads with MiXCR, one entry per CDR3 protein. The table has more than 350,000 distinct CDR3 sequences, just under 15% seen once. The sequencing input was blood. Every receptor here comes from a woman aged 25 to 39 with Graves' hyperthyroidism. CDR3s include the opening cysteine and the closing phenylalanine or tryptophan. Each record gives: D gene, V gene, clone size, J gene, CDR3 DNA, CDR3 protein. A D gene is named only where the DNA matches it firmly. Not all rows give a size; the values are once, few, many and, for expanded clones, a class.

D gene: TRBD1; V gene: TRBV19; clone size: few; J gene: TRBJ1-6; CDR3 DNA: TGTGCCAGTACCGCCACCGGACAGGGGGTAAAGAATTCACCCCTCCACTTT; CDR3 protein: CASTATGQGVKNSPLHF
D gene: -; V gene: TRBV6-1; clone size: many; J gene: TRBJ2-3; CDR3 DNA: TGTGCCAGCAGTGAGATTGGCGGTCCTAGCACAGATACGCAGTATTTT; CDR3 protein: CASSEIGGPSTDTQYF
D gene: -; V gene: TRBV19; clone size: -; J gene: TRBJ1-1; CDR3 DNA: TGTGCCAGTAGTATAGCCGGTAGTCGGGCTGAAGCTTTCTTT; CDR3 protein: CASSIAGSRAEAFF
D gene: TRBD2; V gene: TRBV20-1; clone size: -; J gene: TRBJ2-3; CDR3 DNA: TGCAGTGCTAGCCGAACTAGCGGGATCGGCGGAGATACGCAGTATTTT; CDR3 protein: CSASRTSGIGGDTQYF
D gene: -; V gene: TRBV5-1; clone size: -; J gene: TRBJ2-1; CDR3 DNA: TGCGCCAGCAGCTTGGCGACCAGCTCCTACAATGAGCAGTTCTTC; CDR3 protein: CASSLATSSYNEQFF
D gene: TRBD2; V gene: TRBV5-5; clone size: many; J gene: TRBJ2-5; CDR3 DNA: TGTGCCAGCAGCTCCCCAGGCCCGGGAGGGGAGACCCAGTACTTC; CDR3 protein: CASSSPGPGGETQYF
D gene: TRBD1; V gene: TRBV10-3; clone size: -; J gene: TRBJ2-7; CDR3 DNA: TGTGCCATCAGCTCAGGGGACAGGGACGAGCAGTACTTC; CDR3 protein: CAISSGDRDEQYF
D gene: -; V gene: TRBV6-1; clone size: few; J gene: TRBJ1-5; CDR3 DNA: TGTGCCAGCATGAGTTTTCAGCCCCAGCATTTT; CDR3 protein: CASMSFQPQHF
D gene: -; V gene: TRBV13; clone size: -; J gene: TRBJ2-2; CDR3 DNA: TGTGCCAGCAGCTCCGATTGGGGGCGGGACACCGGGGAGCTGTTTTTT; CDR3 protein: CASSSDWGRDTGELFF
D gene: TRBD1; V gene: TRBV19; clone size: few; J gene: TRBJ1-5; CDR3 DNA: TGTGCCAGTAGTTTACACCCCGGGGGGACAGTTAGCAATCAGCCCCAGCATTTT; CDR3 protein: CASSLHPGGTVSNQPQHF
D gene: -; V gene: TRBV30; clone size: many; J gene: TRBJ1-1; CDR3 DNA: TGTGCCTGGAGTGTAAACTTGGGCACTGAAGCTTTCTTT; CDR3 protein: CAWSVNLGTEAFF
D gene: TRBD2; V gene: TRBV3-1; clone size: many; J gene: TRBJ2-1; CDR3 DNA: TGTGCCAGCAGCCATCGTCTAGCGGGGAACAATGAGCAGTTCTTC; CDR3 protein: CASSHRLAGNNEQFF
D gene: -; V gene: TRBV3-1; clone size: many; J gene: TRBJ2-7; CDR3 DNA: TGTGCCAGCAGCCATCCGGGTCCTAGCCCCTACGAGCAGTACTTC; CDR3 protein: CASSHPGPSPYEQYF
D gene: -; V gene: TRBV5-5; clone size: -; J gene: TRBJ1-4; CDR3 DNA: TGTGCCAGCAGCTTGGGCAGACACCGACAAGATAATGAAAAACTGTTTTTT; CDR3 protein: CASSLGRHRQDNEKLFF
D gene: -; V gene: TRBV27; clone size: -; J gene: TRBJ2-7; CDR3 DNA: TGTGTCAGCAGTTTAGGGAGGTTCCGGAGCGGGTACTACGAGCAGTACTTC; CDR3 protein: CVSSLGRFRSGYYEQYF
D gene: TRBD2; V gene: TRBV28; clone size: -; J gene: TRBJ2-7; CDR3 DNA: TGTGCCAGCAGTTTGGCGGGAGAACCCGACGAGCAGTACTTC; CDR3 protein: CASSLAGEPDEQYF
D gene: -; V gene: TRBV10-3; clone size: few; J gene: TRBJ2-1; CDR3 DNA: TGTGCCATCAGTGGGGGGTATGAGCAGTTCTTC; CDR3 protein: CAISGGYEQFF
D gene: -; V gene: TRBV24-1; clone size: few; J gene: TRBJ2-5; CDR3 DNA: TGTGCCACCAGTGATGTCGGCGCAGCACCCGGGGGAGAGACCCAGTACTTC; CDR3 protein: CATSDVGAAPGGETQYF
D gene: TRBD2; V gene: TRBV24-1; clone size: many; J gene: TRBJ2-7; CDR3 DNA: TGTGCCACCAGTGACCCAACTAGCGGGAGCTACGAGCAGTACTTC; CDR3 protein: CATSDPTSGSYEQYF
D gene: TRBD2; V gene: TRBV7-2; clone size: many; J gene: TRBJ2-1; CDR3 DNA: TGTGCCAGCAGGTTGGGGGGGGGGGGATCCTACAATGAGCAGTTCTTC; CDR3 protein: CASRLGGGGSYNEQFF
D gene: TRBD2; V gene: TRBV12-3/TRBV12-4; clone size: many; J gene: TRBJ2-7; CDR3 DNA: TGTGCCAGCAGTTCGGGACTAGCGGGAGCCTACGAGCAGTACTTC; CDR3 protein: CASSSGLAGAYEQYF
D gene: -; V gene: TRBV27; clone size: many; J gene: TRBJ2-3; CDR3 DNA: TGTGCCAGCAGCACAAAGTGGGTCGGCACAGATACGCAGTATTTT; CDR3 protein: CASSTKWVGTDTQYF
D gene: TRBD2; V gene: TRBV6-1; clone size: many; J gene: TRBJ2-7; CDR3 DNA: TGTGCCAGCAGACTAGCGGCTATCTCCTACGAGCAGTACTTC; CDR3 protein: CASRLAAISYEQYF
D gene: TRBD1; V gene: TRBV28; clone size: many; J gene: TRBJ2-1; CDR3 DNA: TGTGCCAGCAGTTTACCGGGACAGGGAAGGACAAATGAGCAGTTCTTC; CDR3 protein: CASSLPGQGRTNEQFF
D gene: -; V gene: TRBV9; clone size: -; J gene: TRBJ1-6; CDR3 DNA: TGTGCCAGCAGCTCAAATTCTGATTCACCCCTCCACTTT; CDR3 protein: CASSSNSDSPLHF
D gene: TRBD1; V gene: TRBV11-3; clone size: few; J gene: TRBJ2-7; CDR3 DNA: TGTGCCAGCAGTCTCCAGGGGGCTAAGGAGCAGTACTTC; CDR3 protein: CASSLQGAKEQYF
D gene: TRBD2; V gene: TRBV14; clone size: few; J gene: TRBJ2-1; CDR3 DNA: TGTGCCAGCAGCCGAAAGGGGACTAGCTCCTACAATGAGCAGTTCTTC; CDR3 protein: CASSRKGTSSYNEQFF
D gene: -; V gene: TRBV27; clone size: -; J gene: TRBJ2-2; CDR3 DNA: TGTGCCAGCAGAGTCACGGCAGGTGATAACACCGGGGAGCTGTTTTTT; CDR3 protein: CASRVTAGDNTGELFF
D gene: -; V gene: TRBV10-3; clone size: few; J gene: TRBJ2-5; CDR3 DNA: TGTGCCATCAGTGATGCCCTAGCGACCGACTTCCAAGAGACCCAGTACTTC; CDR3 protein: CAISDALATDFQETQYF
D gene: -; V gene: TRBV18; clone size: many; J gene: TRBJ2-3; CDR3 DNA: TGTGCCAGCTTACGACAGGAGGCTAGCACAGATACGCAGTATTTT; CDR3 protein: CASLRQEASTDTQYF
D gene: -; V gene: TRBV9; clone size: few; J gene: TRBJ2-5; CDR3 DNA: TGTGCCAGCAGCGTATCGGTAAACCAAGAGACCCAGTACTTC; CDR3 protein: CASSVSVNQETQYF
D gene: -; V gene: TRBV12-3/TRBV12-4; clone size: many; J gene: TRBJ2-2; CDR3 DNA: TGTGCCAGCACGGGCGGGGAGCTGTTTTTT; CDR3 protein: CASTGGELFF
D gene: -; V gene: TRBV7-9; clone size: few; J gene: TRBJ2-1; CDR3 DNA: TGTGCCACGCCCAAGGGTAACAATGAGCAGTTCTTC; CDR3 protein: CATPKGNNEQFF
D gene: TRBD2; V gene: TRBV12-5; clone size: many; J gene: TRBJ2-1; CDR3 DNA: TGTGCTAGTGCCTTGCAACTAGCGGATTACAATGAGCAGTTCTTC; CDR3 protein: CASALQLADYNEQFF
D gene: -; V gene: TRBV30; clone size: many; J gene: TRBJ2-7; CDR3 DNA: TGTGCCTGGATGGGACATCACTCCTACGAGCAGTACTTC; CDR3 protein: CAWMGHHSYEQYF
D gene: -; V gene: TRBV18; clone size: few; J gene: TRBJ1-1; CDR3 DNA: TGTGCCAGCTCACGCTGGGAGGTTGGTAACACTGAAGCTTTCTTT; CDR3 protein: CASSRWEVGNTEAFF
D gene: TRBD1; V gene: TRBV18; clone size: -; J gene: TRBJ2-2; CDR3 DNA: TGTGCCAGCTCACCGAAGATGGACAGGGTAGCCGGGGAGCTGTTTTTT; CDR3 protein: CASSPKMDRVAGELFF
D gene: TRBD1; V gene: TRBV28; clone size: many; J gene: TRBJ2-1; CDR3 DNA: TGTGCCAGCACCACGACAGGGAAGGGCGGCAATGAGCAGTTCTTC; CDR3 protein: CASTTTGKGGNEQFF
D gene: -; V gene: TRBV28; clone size: many; J gene: TRBJ1-6; CDR3 DNA: TGTGCCAGCAGTTCAGGGATGCGCAATTCACCCCTCCACTTT; CDR3 protein: CASSSGMRNSPLHF
D gene: -; V gene: TRBV29-1; clone size: few; J gene: TRBJ2-7; CDR3 DNA: TGCAGCGTTGAAGACTCTCCCAACTACGAGCAGTACTTC; CDR3 protein: CSVEDSPNYEQYF
D gene: TRBD1; V gene: TRBV2; clone size: many; J gene: TRBJ2-7; CDR3 DNA: TGTGCCAGCCACCCCGGGACAGGGACCTACGAGCAGTACTTC; CDR3 protein: CASHPGTGTYEQYF
D gene: TRBD1; V gene: TRBV15; clone size: few; J gene: TRBJ2-7; CDR3 DNA: TGTGCCACCAGCCGCACGACAGGGGGCACCGAGCAGTACTTC; CDR3 protein: CATSRTTGGTEQYF
D gene: TRBD1; V gene: TRBV3-1; clone size: -; J gene: TRBJ2-2; CDR3 DNA: TGTGCCAGCAGCCAAGCCAATTCTCACAGGGGCGGGGAGCTGTTTTTT; CDR3 protein: CASSQANSHRGGELFF
D gene: TRBD1; V gene: TRBV28; clone size: many; J gene: TRBJ1-5; CDR3 DNA: TGTGCCAGCAGTACCCGGGACAGAGGGAATCAGCCCCAGCATTTT; CDR3 protein: CASSTRDRGNQPQHF
D gene: TRBD1; V gene: TRBV28; clone size: many; J gene: TRBJ1-1; CDR3 DNA: TGTGCCAGCAGTGTTAGAACAGGGGGCACGAACACTGAAGCTTTCTTT; CDR3 protein: CASSVRTGGTNTEAFF
D gene: -; V gene: TRBV25-1; clone size: -; J gene: TRBJ1-6; CDR3 DNA: TGTGCCAGCATAGCCATCCCAAGAAACAATTCACCCCTCCACTTT; CDR3 protein: CASIAIPRNNSPLHF
D gene: TRBD2; V gene: TRBV24-1; clone size: many; J gene: TRBJ2-3; CDR3 DNA: TGTGCCACCAGTGATCCCGGGACTAGCAGGTCCACAGATACGCAGTATTTT; CDR3 protein: CATSDPGTSRSTDTQYF
D gene: -; V gene: TRBV28; clone size: many; J gene: TRBJ2-2; CDR3 DNA: TGTGCCAGCAGCTGGGGACGACGCCCGAACACCGGGGAGCTGTTTTTT; CDR3 protein: CASSWGRRPNTGELFF
D gene: TRBD1; V gene: TRBV7-2; clone size: many; J gene: TRBJ2-5; CDR3 DNA: TGTGCCAGCAGCCTCCAGGGACAGAGCCAAGAGACCCAGTACTTC; CDR3 protein: CASSLQGQSQETQYF
D gene: TRBD1; V gene: TRBV20-1; clone size: many; J gene: TRBJ1-5; CDR3 DNA: TGCAGTGCTACGACTACAGGGGACAGCAATCAGCCCCAGCATTTT; CDR3 protein: CSATTTGDSNQPQHF
D gene: TRBD1; V gene: TRBV3-1; clone size: few; J gene: TRBJ2-4; CDR3 DNA: TGTGCCAGCAGCCCGACAGGGACGATCGCCAAAAACATTCAGTACTTC; CDR3 protein: CASSPTGTIAKNIQYF
D gene: -; V gene: TRBV28; clone size: few; J gene: TRBJ1-5; CDR3 DNA: TGTGCCAGCAGTTTCCCTTCTTATCAGCCCCAGCATTTT; CDR3 protein: CASSFPSYQPQHF
D gene: TRBD1; V gene: TRBV10-3; clone size: -; J gene: TRBJ1-6; CDR3 DNA: TGTGCCATCAGAATGCAGGGGGAAGGTTCACCCCTCCACTTT; CDR3 protein: CAIRMQGEGSPLHF
D gene: -; V gene: TRBV27; clone size: many; J gene: TRBJ1-1; CDR3 DNA: TGTGCCAGCAGTTTTATCGGGCAGGCACGAGGTGAAGCTTTCTTT; CDR3 protein: CASSFIGQARGEAFF
D gene: TRBD1; V gene: TRBV27; clone size: few; J gene: TRBJ2-7; CDR3 DNA: TGTGCCAGCCAGTTGTTAGGGGGCCCCTACGAGCAGTACTTC; CDR3 protein: CASQLLGGPYEQYF
D gene: -; V gene: TRBV7-8; clone size: few; J gene: TRBJ2-1; CDR3 DNA: TGTGCCAGCACCTGGGGGCGTTACAATGAGCAGTTCTTC; CDR3 protein: CASTWGRYNEQFF
D gene: TRBD1; V gene: TRBV20-1; clone size: many; J gene: TRBJ1-2; CDR3 DNA: TGCAGTGCTAGGGGGGCCAGGACAGGGGCTTATGGCTACACCTTC; CDR3 protein: CSARGARTGAYGYTF
D gene: -; V gene: TRBV3-1; clone size: many; J gene: TRBJ2-1; CDR3 DNA: TGTGCCAGCAGCCCGTCCCTCGGGGAGCAGTTCTTC; CDR3 protein: CASSPSLGEQFF
D gene: -; V gene: TRBV2; clone size: -; J gene: TRBJ1-6; CDR3 DNA: TGTGCCAGCACCGGGGGCAGGTATAATTCACCCCTCCACTTT; CDR3 protein: CASTGGRYNSPLHF